This passage covers 30 T cell receptor beta chains from one sample sequenced in a study of siplizumab effects on memory and regulatory T cells. These receptors' antigens are unknown. An approximately 6-day coculture at 37°C was performed with the mixed lymphocyte reaction cells. TCRdb's table, derived via immunoSEQ multiplex PCR, lists solely in-frame clones and lacks some. In the table there are 15,000 to 20,000 clones, about 45% of which are singletons. Specimen: CFSE-low (dividing) CD4+ T cells sorted from an allogeneic mixed lymphocyte reaction. The receptors shown here come from a human donor in good health; the cells came from an allogeneic mixed lymphocyte reaction. Some clones in this sample may be carry-over from other donors' samples.

The chain couples TRBV6-6 to TRBJ1-2; 8 nucleotides align to TRBD1. The germline V gene encodes CDR1 MNHNY and CDR2 SVGAGI (reference sequence). CDR3 size: 13 residues. V was clipped by 6 bases and J by 7 bases; unmatched bases: 7. The CDR3 DNA is TGTGCCAGCAGACGGACAGGGACTGGTGGCTACACCTTC. It encodes CASRRTGTGGYTF.

In its sample, this clone was seen a few times. The chain links TRBV6-5 to TRBJ2-7; 8 bases map to TRBD1. CDR1 and CDR2 (germline): MNHEY, SVGAGI. With 7 bases clipped from V and 4 bases from J, the junction kept 6 bases outside the gene matches. The CDR3 contains 13 residues. CDR3 DNA: TGTGCCAGCAAAAAAGACAGGGGTTACGAGCAGTACTTC. Residues: CASKKDRGYEQYF.

This chain connects TRBV18 to TRBJ2-5; D may correspond to TRBD1 or TRBD2 (5 bases each). The CDR3 covers 16 residues. Deletions cut 1 base from V and 0 bases from J, with 12 bases between. Germline CDR1 and CDR2: KGHSH and LQKENI. CDR3 loop: CASSPQGTLYQETQYF. As DNA, the CDR3 is TGTGCCAGCTCACCACAGGGGACGCTTTACCAAGAGACCCAGTACTTC.

This chain connects TRBV25-1 to TRBJ1-2; D might be TRBD1 (5 bases). Germline lookup yields CDR1 MGHDK and CDR2 SYGVNS. Trimming shortened V by 1 base and J by 4 bases, and 10 bases separated the two germline ends. The CDR3 spans 14 residues. The CDR3 nucleotides read TGTGCCAGCAGTGAATTGGGGCAGCTCTATGGCTACACCTTC. Amino acids: CASSELGQLYGYTF.

The sample holds many counts of this clone. This chain joins TRBV6-5 and TRBJ1-2, with 7 bases lining up with TRBD1. The CDR3 covers 15 residues. Trimming at V came to 0 bases and at J to 6 bases, leaving 7 bases not matched to a gene. CDR1 is MNHEY and CDR2 is SVGAGI in the germline V gene. The CDR3 here is CASSYSGTVWDGYTF. The CDR3 DNA sequence: TGTGCCAGCAGTTACTCCGGGACAGTGTGGGATGGCTACACCTTC.

V is TRBV7-9 and J is TRBJ1-5; unclear D gene. Germline CDR1 is SEHNR and CDR2 is FQNEAQ (reference sequence). V lost 5 bases, J lost 0 bases, and 11 bases lay in between. The CDR3 totals 15 residues. The CDR3 here is CASSISGISNQPQHF. Here the CDR3 DNA reads TGTGCCAGCAGCATTTCGGGAATTAGCAATCAGCCCCAGCATTTT.

The rearrangement joins TRBV7-2 to TRBJ2-5; perhaps TRBD1 as D (5 bases). Trimming removed 4 bases from V and 5 bases from J, with 14 bases in between. Germline V CDR1 and CDR2: SGHTA, FQGNSA. The CDR3 runs 14 residues. The CDR3 region has the DNA TGTGCCAGCAGCTCTCGGGTTCAGGGTGAGACCCAGTACTTC. Its translation: CASSSRVQGETQYF.

This clone was observed a few times. The J gene is TRBJ2-5, the V gene TRBV7-9, with 12 positions matching TRBD1. There are 16 residues in the CDR3. CDR1 and CDR2 from the germline V gene are SEHNR and FQNEAQ (reference sequence). V lost 3 bases, J lost 5 bases, and 7 bases stayed unmatched. The CDR3 loop is CASSLAGTGGFETQYF. The CDR3 DNA is TGTGCCAGCAGCTTGGCCGGGACAGGGGGCTTCGAGACCCAGTACTTC.

Only a few counts were recorded for this clone. This chain connects TRBV5-1 to TRBJ2-1; 12 bases match TRBD2. Germline assignment: CDR1 SGHRS and CDR2 YFSETQ. CDR3 size: 14 residues. J lost 11 bases, V lost 1 base, and 4 bases had no gene match. CDR3 sequence: CASSLLTSGSQQFF. The CDR3 bases are TGCGCCAGCAGCTTGTTGACTAGCGGGAGCCAGCAGTTCTTC. The variable domain in full, with the rest retrieved from reference TRBV5-1 and TRBJ2-1, is KAGVTQTPRYLIKTRGQQVTLSCSPISGHRSVSWYQQTPGQGLQFLFEYFSETQRNKGNFPGRFSGRQFSNSRSEMNVSTLELGDSALYLCASSLLTSGSQQFFGPGTRLTVL.

The chain couples TRBV6-6 to TRBJ2-5; D might be TRBD2 (6 bases). Trimming cost V 7 bases and J 2 bases, with 14 bases left between them. The CDR3 contains 14 residues. In germline, CDR1 is MNHNY, CDR2 SVGAGI (reference sequence). The DNA of the CDR3 is TGTGCCAGCATGGGGGTAGCGGAGCAAGAGACCCAGTACTTC. Translation gives CASMGVAEQETQYF.

The chain employs TRBV6-5 and TRBJ1-2; a weak D match, TRBD1 (5 bases). Germline-derived CDR1 and CDR2 are MNHEY and SVGAGI. The CDR3 extends over 14 amino acids. The ends were cut back, 4 bases at V and 4 bases at J, with 13 bases in the middle. This CDR3 reads CASSWIGEVYGYTF. CDR3 DNA: TGTGCCAGCAGTTGGATAGGGGAAGTCTATGGCTACACCTTC.

This clone was seen a few times. The chain uses TRBV6-1 and TRBJ1-1; D not certain. Deletions cut 7 bases from V and 4 bases from J, with 13 bases between. CDR3 length: 13 residues. The germline V gene encodes CDR1 MNHNS and CDR2 SASEGT. CDR3 sequence reads: CASTKPGTTEAFF. The CDR3 nucleotides are TGTGCCAGCACTAAACCCGGCACCACTGAAGCTTTCTTT.

The chain is built from TRBV5-1 and TRBJ2-7; 8 nucleotides agree with TRBD1. Trimming cost V 0 bases and J 7 bases; bases outside gene matches: 12. Germline V gives CDR1 SGHRS, CDR2 YFSETQ. CDR3 size: 16 residues. The CDR3 bases are TGCGCCAGCAGCTTGGCCGCAGGGACAGGCCTTGGGGAGCAGTACTTC. Its translation is CASSLAAGTGLGEQYF.

The V call is TRBV6-5, the J call TRBJ1-1, with 7 bases that match TRBD1. Looked up from germline, CDR1 is MNHEY and CDR2 is SVGAGI. The CDR3 is 12 residues long. Germline trimming cut 4 bases from V and 11 bases from J; bases unmatched to any gene: 7. The CDR3 reads CASSSRQGRAFF. For the CDR3, the DNA is TGTGCCAGCAGTTCACGACAGGGTCGGGCTTTCTTT.

This clone was counted only a few times. The chain recombines TRBV19 with TRBJ2-3; a weak D match, TRBD1 (5 bases). In germline, CDR1 is LNHDA, CDR2 SQIVND (reference sequence). CDR3 length: 15 amino acids. V was trimmed by 1 base and J by 0 bases, leaving 8 bases between them. In DNA form, the CDR3 reads TGTGCCAGTAGTATAGGAGCAGGGAGCACAGATACGCAGTATTTT. Its translation: CASSIGAGSTDTQYF. The variable domain in full, with the rest retrieved from reference TRBV19 and TRBJ2-3, is DGGITQSPKYLFRKEGQNVTLSCEQNLNHDAMYWYRQDPGQGLRLIYYSQIVNDFQKGDIAEGYSVSREKKESFPLTVTSAQKNPTAFYLCASSIGAGSTDTQYFGPGTRLTVL.

This sequence joins TRBV5-8 and TRBJ2-1; D is perhaps TRBD2 (6 bases). Germline-derived CDR1 and CDR2 are SGHTS and YDEGEE. The CDR3 is 18 residues long. Between the trimmed V and J ends, which lost 3 bases and 4 bases, there was a span of 23 bases. The CDR3 here is CASSYSMTPAGRYNEQFF. The CDR3, as DNA: TGTGCCAGCAGCTATTCAATGACCCCGGCGGGACGATACAATGAGCAGTTCTTC.

The chain has TRBV6-6 and TRBJ1-1; D is unclear. The CDR3 totals 11 residues. Trimming stripped 2 bases from V and 10 bases from J, with 8 bases between. Germline assignment: CDR1 MNHNY and CDR2 SVGAGI (reference sequence). The CDR3 sequence is CASSYAGRAFF. The CDR3 region has the DNA TGTGCCAGCAGTTACGCGGGAAGAGCTTTCTTT.

This rearrangement joins TRBV29-1 to TRBJ2-2; D not resolved. The length of the CDR3 is 13 residues. Germline CDR1 reads SQVTM; CDR2 reads ANQGSEA. V lost 3 bases and J lost 1, with 6 bases in between. The CDR3 DNA follows: TGCAGCGTTGACGCGAGGAACACCGGGGAGCTGTTTTTT. This sequence encodes CSVDARNTGELFF.

J is TRBJ2-1 and V is TRBV10-1, with D tentatively TRBD2 (6 bases). This CDR3 region has 14 residues. V gave up 6 bases and J gave up 8 bases, with 17 bases separating them. The germline CDR1 and CDR2 sequences are WNHNN and SYGVQD (reference sequence). The CDR3 spells CASRPRLEGDEQFF. In DNA form, the CDR3 reads TGCGCCAGCAGGCCCCGACTAGAAGGGGATGAGCAGTTCTTC.

This chain uses TRBV11-3 with TRBJ1-2; D is possibly TRBD1 (6 bases). The CDR3 is made up of 13 amino acids. V was shortened by 1 base and J by 8 bases, with 11 bases between the two germline ends. Germline CDR1 is SGHNT and CDR2 is YENEEA. CDR3 in amino acids: CASSLVQGGGYTF. The DNA for the CDR3 is TGTGCCAGCAGCTTAGTACAGGGCGGCGGCTACACCTTC. Full variable domain (rest looked up from reference TRBV11-3 and TRBJ1-2): EAGVVQSPRYKIIEKKQPVAFWCNPISGHNTLYWYLQNLGQGPELLIRYENEEAVDDSQLPKDRFSAERLKGVDSTLKIQPAELGDSAVYLCASSLVQGGGYTFGSGTRLTVV.

The rearrangement links TRBV2 to TRBJ1-5, with TRBD1 matching over 7 bases. CDR1 and CDR2 from the germline V gene are SNHLY and FYNNEI. The CDR3 consists of 14 residues. The junction had 7 bases not matched to a gene; V was cut back by 7 bases and J by 4 bases. The CDR3 loop reads CASTRDSRNQPQHF. The CDR3 region has the DNA TGTGCCAGCACCCGGGACAGTAGGAATCAGCCCCAGCATTTT.

The rearrangement links TRBV7-2 to TRBJ2-3; D gene unclear. CDR1 SGHTA and CDR2 FQGNSA come from the germline V gene. Deletions cut 5 bases from V and 4 bases from J, with 10 bases between. This CDR3 comprises 13 residues. The CDR3 region is CASSLLSPDTQYF. The DNA for the CDR3 is TGTGCCAGCAGCCTCCTGTCCCCAGATACGCAGTATTTT. The variable domain in full, with the rest retrieved from reference TRBV7-2 and TRBJ2-3, is GAGVSQSPSNKVTEKGKDVELRCDPISGHTALYWYRQSLGQGLEFLIYFQGNSAPDKSGLPSDRFSAERTGGSVSTLTIQRTQQEDSAVYLCASSLLSPDTQYFGPGTRLTVL.

The J gene is TRBJ2-7, the V gene TRBV6-5; D is perhaps TRBD1 (5 bases). Germline V lookup: CDR1 MNHEY, CDR2 SVGAGI. The CDR3 extends over 14 amino acids. V lost 7 bases and J 1 base, leaving 14 bases between the germline ends. The CDR3 sequence: CASIQGYGSYEQYF. The CDR3 DNA reads TGTGCCAGCATCCAGGGATATGGGTCCTACGAGCAGTACTTC.

This clone is labeled as medium-sized. The chain recombines TRBV6-1 with TRBJ2-1; 7 bases align to TRBD1. Germline lookup yields CDR1 MNHNS and CDR2 SASEGT. CDR3 length: 14 residues. The junction had 7 bases not matched to a gene; V was cut back by 6 bases and J by 5 bases. The CDR3 loop is CASRLTGQNNEQFF. DNA of the CDR3: TGTGCCAGCAGACTCACGGGACAGAACAATGAGCAGTTCTTC.

This clone showed up just once. V gene TRBV27 combines with J gene TRBJ2-7, with D possibly being TRBD2 (6 bases). The germline V gene encodes CDR1 MNHEY and CDR2 SMNVEV (reference sequence). The CDR3 runs to 13 residues. V lost 4 bases and J lost 5, with 12 bases in between. CDR3 sequence (DNA): TGTGCCAGCAGTTCGGCTTGGGGGGACGAGCAGTACTTC. It is translated as CASSSAWGDEQYF.

The V gene is TRBV6-5, the J gene TRBJ1-5; D is undetermined. Trimming cost V 3 bases and J 7 bases, with 10 bases left between them. The germline V gene encodes CDR1 MNHEY and CDR2 SVGAGI. The CDR3 has 13 amino acids. CDR3 protein: CASSYGERQPQHF. The CDR3 nucleotides read TGTGCCAGCAGTTATGGGGAAAGGCAGCCCCAGCATTTT.

The chain combines TRBV7-9 with TRBJ1-2, with unresolved D. The V and J ends lost 2 bases and 2 bases respectively, with 9 bases between them. The CDR3 length is 14 residues. Germline loops: CDR1 SEHNR, CDR2 FQNEAQ (reference sequence). The CDR3 DNA reads TGTGCCAGCAGCTTACGCGGCAGCAACTATGGCTACACCTTC. Encoded protein: CASSLRGSNYGYTF.

This clone was detected a few times. The V call is TRBV28, the J call TRBJ1-1; D may be TRBD1 (6 bases). CDR3 length equals 16 residues. V lost 3 bases, J lost 0 bases, and 14 bases lay in between. The germline CDR1 and CDR2 sequences are MDHEN and SYDVKM. The DNA for the CDR3 is TGTGCCAGCAGTTTTCGGAGGGGGTGGATGAACACTGAAGCTTTCTTT. The encoded protein is CASSFRRGWMNTEAFF.

The rearrangement joins TRBV6-6 to TRBJ2-7; D is perhaps TRBD1 (5 bases). This CDR3 region has 14 residues. Trimming pared 0 bases from V and 2 bases from J, leaving 8 bases between. Germline-derived CDR1 and CDR2 are MNHNY and SVGAGI (reference sequence). Here the CDR3 reads CASSYSDSTYEQYF. The CDR3 nucleotides are TGTGCCAGCAGTTACTCCGACAGTACCTACGAGCAGTACTTC.

This chain links TRBV18 with TRBJ2-4; the D gene could be TRBD1 or TRBD2 (6 bases each). CDR1 and CDR2 from the germline V gene are KGHSH and LQKENI. This CDR3 is built from 20 residues. Trimming stripped 3 bases from V and 1 base from J, with 25 bases between. CDR3 DNA: TGTGCCAGCTCACCGCTGAACGCCAGGGGTCTAGGAGGGGCCAAAAACATTCAGTACTTC. Its protein is CASSPLNARGLGGAKNIQYF.